A single T cell receptor beta chain is shown here with its context. What it recognizes is unknown. The record originates from a study of blood T cells in healthy people across ages. Trimming cost V 1 base and J 1 base, with 13 bases left between them. Germline V CDR1 and CDR2: DFQATT, SNEGSKA (reference sequence). The CDR3 runs to 16 residues. A second 7 to 11 cycle PCR used barcoded and J-beta primers. Every molecule of cDNA carried a tag from a template-switch adaptor with 12 random nucleotides. TCRdb called the 5' RACE reads again in MiXCR, with one record for every CDR3 protein. The sample lists about 970,000 distinct CDR3 sequences, just over 50% occurring once. Study results and limitations: While age rose, TCR beta diversity per million T cells dropped in a roughly linear way. Aged donors had fewer naive CD4+ cells and lower diversity than long-lived donors.

The TCR comes from a woman aged 60-75 years in good health. Source material: blood. The rearrangement links TRBV20-1 to TRBJ1-4; D unclear. For the CDR3, the DNA is TGCAGTGCTAGAGCCGGAGGGAAGGGAACTAATGAAAAACTGTTTTTT. This codes for CSARAGGKGTNEKLFF.